The 13 T cell receptor beta chains given below trace back to one sample, sequenced in a study of OX40 agonist ivuxolimab in advanced cancers. Here immunoSEQ multiplex PCR was the method, and the copy in TCRdb shows in-frame clones only, minus some. The sample shows under 90,000 clones, about four fifths of them seen only once. The material sequenced was CD4+ or CD8+ T cells sorted from blood, taken in a trial of the OX40 agonist ivuxolimab. The receptors were gathered from an adult with an advanced solid tumor such as melanoma, head and neck, liver or kidney cancer.

This chain joins TRBV14 and TRBJ2-3; D not resolved. The CDR3 length is 11 residues. V was trimmed by 0 bases and J by 11 bases, leaving 6 bases between them. Germline assignment: CDR1 SGHDN and CDR2 FVKESK. The CDR3, as DNA: TGTGCCAGCAGCCAAGACCGCGTGCAGTATTTT. Translating gives CASSQDRVQYF.

J is TRBJ2-4 and V is TRBV11-2; no firm D call. The CDR3 length is 14 residues. V was shortened by 5 bases and J by 0 bases, with 8 bases between the two germline ends. Germline V gene sequence: CDR1 SGHAT, CDR2 FQNNGV. For the CDR3, the DNA is TGTGCCAGCAGCCCAGCTGAAGCCAAAAACATTCAGTACTTC. It specifies CASSPAEAKNIQYF.

The chain has TRBV5-1 and TRBJ2-2; D might be TRBD2 (5 bases). This CDR3 is built from 16 residues. Germline V gene lookup returns CDR1 SGHRS and CDR2 YFSETQ. Trimming left V 0 bases short and J 0 bases short, with 9 bases between. The CDR3 region is CASSLVTGTNTGELFF. As DNA, the CDR3 is TGCGCCAGCAGCTTGGTCACGGGGACGAACACCGGGGAGCTGTTTTTT.

The chain employs TRBV14 and TRBJ1-4; TRBD1 might be the D (5 bases). The germline V gene has CDR1 SGHDN and CDR2 FVKESK. The germline V and J ends were trimmed by 0 bases and 4 bases, with 9 bases remaining between them. The CDR3 covers 15 residues. The CDR3 reads CASSQEKGLNEKLFF. The CDR3 nucleotides are TGTGCCAGCAGCCAAGAAAAGGGGCTTAATGAAAAACTGTTTTTT.

CDR3 loop: CASSSDLSGANVLTF. For the CDR3, the DNA is TGTGCCAGCAGCTCCGACCTCTCTGGGGCCAACGTCCTGACTTTC. This chain joins TRBV7-9 and TRBJ2-6; D is undetermined. V was trimmed by 4 bases and J by 0 bases, leaving 7 bases between them. Germline V gene data show CDR1 as SEHNR and CDR2 as FQNEAQ (reference sequence). This CDR3 contains 15 residues.

This clone occurred once. The junction does not match germline at one end; this may be a read error. This sample includes further DNA sequences coding for the same CDR3. The V gene is TRBV6-5, the J gene TRBJ2-7, with 8 bases that match TRBD1. The CDR3 has 15 residues. From germline, CDR1 is MNHEY and CDR2 SVGAGI. In nucleotides, the CDR3 is TGCGCCAGCAGCGGACAGGGAAAGAACCCCTACGAGCAGTACTTC. Amino acids: CASSGQGKNPYEQYF.

The rearrangement joins TRBV4-3 to TRBJ1-5; D call uncertain. Trimming removed 6 bases from V and 0 bases from J, with 12 bases in between. Per germline, CDR1 LGHNA and CDR2 YSLEER. The CDR3 sequence is 15 residues long. The DNA of the CDR3 is TGCGCCAGCAGTAGGTCCCCTGATAGCAATCAGCCCCAGCATTTT. It encodes CASSRSPDSNQPQHF.

V and J are TRBV10-3 and TRBJ2-7; D is perhaps TRBD1 (5 bases). The V gene's germline CDR1 is ENHRY and CDR2 SYGVKD. V was trimmed by 4 bases and J by 2 bases, leaving 18 bases between them. The CDR3 runs 16 residues. The CDR3 nucleotides read TGTGCCATCAGTGGGCCCCCAACAGGAGTCCCCTACGAGCAGTACTTC. Translated, it gives CAISGPPTGVPYEQYF.

This chain uses TRBV6-1 with TRBJ1-2; a weak D match, TRBD1 (5 bases). The V gene's germline CDR1 is MNHNS and CDR2 SASEGT. CDR3 length: 15 residues. V gave up 2 bases and J gave up 7 bases, with 17 bases separating them. The CDR3 sequence: CASSEINGRAGGYTF. CDR3 bases: TGTGCCAGCAGTGAAATTAACGGCAGGGCCGGTGGCTACACCTTC.

By sample fraction, this clone is medium-sized. The V call is TRBV7-9, the J call TRBJ2-4; no firm D call. The germline V gene encodes CDR1 SEHNR and CDR2 FQNEAQ (reference sequence). The CDR3 contains 14 residues. Between the trimmed V and J ends, which lost 0 bases and 0 bases, there was a span of 3 bases. The CDR3 sequence is CASSLAIAKNIQYF. The CDR3 DNA sequence: TGTGCCAGCAGCTTAGCGATAGCCAAAAACATTCAGTACTTC.

V gene TRBV7-2 combines with J gene TRBJ1-6, with D hard to call. The length of the CDR3 is 13 residues. V was trimmed by 5 bases and J by 9 bases, leaving 11 bases between them. Germline-derived CDR1 and CDR2 are SGHTA and FQGNSA. CDR3: CASSPRERSPLHF. The CDR3, as DNA: TGTGCCAGCAGCCCGAGGGAACGTTCACCCCTCCACTTT.

This clone counts as medium-sized. In the same sample, other DNA sequences code for this CDR3. V gene TRBV6-1 combines with J gene TRBJ1-5, with no clear D. The CDR3 runs 15 residues. Deletions cut 3 bases from V and 2 bases from J, with 11 bases between. The germline CDR1 and CDR2 sequences are MNHNS and SASEGT. CDR3 in amino acids: CASSEDPSGNQPQHF. CDR3 nucleotides: TGTGCCAGCAGTGAGGATCCAAGCGGCAATCAGCCCCAGCATTTT.

This chain connects TRBV4-2 to TRBJ2-2, with 8 bases identical to TRBD1. The CDR3 runs to 16 residues. With 0 bases clipped from V and 1 base from J, the junction kept 1 base outside the gene matches. CDR1 and CDR2 (germline): LGHNA, YNFKEQ. The CDR3 loop reads CASSQDGTGNTGELFF. The CDR3 coding sequence is TGTGCCAGCAGCCAAGATGGGACAGGGAACACCGGGGAGCTGTTTTTT.